The 24 T cell receptor beta chains given below trace back to one sample, sequenced in a study of cytomegalovirus exposure and HLA in healthy donors. It was with 60 Vbeta and 13 Jbeta primers that the PCR ran. The assay was immunoSEQ multiplex PCR, and TCRdb's table has in-frame clones only and misses some. The table shows 90,000 to 120,000 clones, with 70% to 80% occurring only once. The specimen was PBMCs. The receptor set was obtained from a woman aged 40 to 55 in good health and CMV-seronegative.

The chain couples TRBV19 to TRBJ2-7, with D tentatively TRBD1 (6 bases). CDR1 LNHDA and CDR2 SQIVND come from the germline V gene (reference sequence). V gave up 6 bases and J gave up 2 bases, with 14 bases separating them. The CDR3 consists of 14 residues. DNA for the CDR3: TGTGCCAGTAGGAAGACAGGTGCCCCCTACGAGCAGTACTTC. The encoded protein is CASRKTGAPYEQYF.

The chain has TRBV19 and TRBJ1-2, with TRBD1 matching over 9 bases. V was pared by 3 bases and J by 4 bases, with 9 bases of the junction left unmatched. The CDR3 sequence is 16 residues long. In germline, CDR1 is LNHDA, CDR2 SQIVND (reference sequence). The CDR3 spells CASSISPTGGIYGYTF. As DNA, the CDR3 is TGTGCCAGTAGTATCTCACCGACAGGGGGGATCTATGGCTACACCTTC. The full variable domain, rest sourced from reference TRBV19 and TRBJ1-2, is DGGITQSPKYLFRKEGQNVTLSCEQNLNHDAMYWYRQDPGQGLRLIYYSQIVNDFQKGDIAEGYSVSREKKESFPLTVTSAQKNPTAFYLCASSISPTGGIYGYTFGSGTRLTVV.

This clone was recorded once. V is TRBV19 and J is TRBJ2-5; TRBD2 is a possible D gene (5 bases). V was cut by 1 base and J by 6 bases, with 12 bases left in between. CDR3 length: 14 residues. Germline V gives CDR1 LNHDA, CDR2 SQIVND (reference sequence). The CDR3 protein is CASSIAPGFQTQYF. The DNA of the CDR3 is TGTGCCAGTAGTATAGCTCCGGGGTTTCAGACCCAGTACTTC. Drawing the rest from reference TRBV19 and TRBJ2-5, the complete variable domain is DGGITQSPKYLFRKEGQNVTLSCEQNLNHDAMYWYRQDPGQGLRLIYYSQIVNDFQKGDIAEGYSVSREKKESFPLTVTSAQKNPTAFYLCASSIAPGFQTQYFGPGTRLLVL.

This chain links TRBV21-1 with TRBJ1-5; the table's D call of TRBD1 was not tested on the DNA. TRBV21-1 counts as a pseudogene. The CDR3 totals 15 residues. CDR3 residues: CASSGGQYSNQPQHF. The CDR3 nucleotides are TGTGCCAGCAGCGGCGGACAGTATAGCAATCAGCCCCAGCATTTT.

The chain uses TRBV7-8 and TRBJ2-5; 7 bases match TRBD1. The end of the DNA aligns better with TRBJ2-7, so the J call may be wrong. The CDR3 sequence is 15 residues long. Germline assignment: CDR1 SGHVS and CDR2 FQNEAQ. The DNA of the CDR3 is TGTGCCAGCAGCTTAGGGAGACAGGGCTTCTACGAGCAGTACTTC. It codes for CASSLGRQGFYEQYF.

The chain has TRBV29-1 and TRBJ1-1; no firm D call. This CDR3 has 13 residues. Trimming pared 6 bases from V and 6 bases from J, leaving 17 bases between. CDR1 is SQVTM, CDR2 ANQGSEA, per germline. The CDR3 loop reads CSVRRVPEAEAFF. For the CDR3, the DNA is TGCAGCGTGCGCCGGGTCCCAGAGGCTGAAGCTTTCTTT.

The chain links TRBV4-2 to TRBJ2-3, with 10 bases that match TRBD2. CDR1 and CDR2 (germline): LGHNA, YNFKEQ. With V trimmed by 1 base and J by 1 base, 5 bases remained unmatched. This CDR3 has 17 amino acids. CDR3 loop: CASSQVAGLAGTDTQYF. DNA of the CDR3: TGTGCCAGCAGCCAAGTGGCAGGACTAGCGGGCACAGATACGCAGTATTTT.

As concerns this clone: Its ends do not fully match the called genes, so a read error is possible. This rearrangement joins TRBV7-9 to TRBJ1-1; D is uncertain. Germline V lookup: CDR1 SEHNR, CDR2 FQNEAQ (reference sequence). This CDR3 has 14 residues. DNA for the CDR3: TGTTCCAGCAGCTTCGCAGGATCGAACACTGAAGCTTTCTTT. Translating gives CSSSFAGSNTEAFF.

The J gene is TRBJ2-1, the V gene TRBV9, with TRBD2 matching 8 bases. The CDR3 is made up of 17 amino acids. Germline V gene lookup returns CDR1 SGDLS and CDR2 YYNGEE. Trimming cost V 0 bases and J 4 bases; bases outside gene matches: 9. The CDR3: CASSVEGSGELYNEQFF. The CDR3 nucleotides are TGTGCCAGCAGCGTAGAGGGTAGCGGGGAGCTATACAATGAGCAGTTCTTC.

This clone occurred once. This rearrangement joins TRBV7-9 to TRBJ1-1; weak D call: TRBD1 (5 bases). Germline V gene sequence: CDR1 SEHNR, CDR2 FQNEAQ (reference sequence). The CDR3 totals 16 residues. V gave up 5 bases and J gave up 11 bases, with 27 bases separating them. CDR3 amino acids: CASSLYGGEGPGWAFF. In DNA form, the CDR3 reads TGTGCCAGCAGCCTCTACGGGGGGGAAGGGCCGGGGTGGGCTTTCTTT.

The gene calls are TRBV29-1 and TRBJ2-2; 11 positions match TRBD2. Germline V gene data show CDR1 as SQVTM and CDR2 as ANQGSEA. CDR3 length: 13 amino acids. V shed 4 bases, J shed 6 bases, and the junction held 1 base outside the gene matches. DNA of the CDR3: TGCAGCGTTGTTAGCGGGGGGGCCGGGGAGCTGTTTTTT. It specifies CSVVSGGAGELFF.

The gene calls are TRBV9 and TRBJ1-6, with D tentatively TRBD1 (5 bases). In germline, CDR1 is SGDLS, CDR2 YYNGEE. V was trimmed by 0 bases and J by 0 bases, leaving 13 bases between them. The CDR3 is 18 amino acids. The CDR3 nucleotides are TGTGCCAGCAGCGTAGAGGGGCAGGGAGGCTCCTATAATTCACCCCTCCACTTT. Protein sequence: CASSVEGQGGSYNSPLHF.

The chain links TRBV7-2 to TRBJ2-1; no clear D gene. The CDR3 spans 13 residues. Germline-derived CDR1 and CDR2 are SGHTA and FQGNSA. The V and J ends lost 1 base and 8 bases respectively, with 9 bases between them. CDR3 region: CASSLVRSDEQFF. Written as DNA, the CDR3 is TGTGCCAGCAGCTTAGTGCGTTCGGATGAGCAGTTCTTC. Full variable domain (remainder filled in from reference TRBV7-2 and TRBJ2-1): GAGVSQSPSNKVTEKGKDVELRCDPISGHTALYWYRQSLGQGLEFLIYFQGNSAPDKSGLPSDRFSAERTGGSVSTLTIQRTQQEDSAVYLCASSLVRSDEQFFGPGTRLTVL.

The chain uses TRBV4-1 and TRBJ2-7; TRBD1 might be the D (6 bases). This CDR3 is built from 14 residues. Trimming took 0 bases from V and 5 from J, leaving 11 bases between them. Germline V gene sequence: CDR1 MGHRA, CDR2 YSYEKL. CDR3 coding DNA: TGCGCCAGCAGCCAAGACCCAGGGGCAGACGAGCAGTACTTC. Amino acid sequence: CASSQDPGADEQYF.

The chain carries TRBV23-1 and TRBJ2-7; D is perhaps TRBD1 (5 bases). TRBV23-1 is an ORF, and what it does is uncertain. The V gene lost 1 base and the J gene lost 0 bases, with 16 bases spanning the gap. The CDR3 totals 17 residues. CDR3 protein: CASSQLSRTKFSYEQYF. Here the CDR3 DNA reads TGCGCCAGCAGTCAATTGAGTAGGACAAAATTCTCCTACGAGCAGTACTTC.

The sample holds one count of this clone. This chain uses TRBV4-2 with TRBJ1-1; D is unclear. This CDR3 is 17 amino acids long. The germline V gene encodes CDR1 LGHNA and CDR2 YNFKEQ. V dropped 0 bases and J dropped 1 base, with 15 bases sitting between them. CDR3 in amino acids: CASSQEEFLSGNTEAFF. CDR3 sequence (DNA): TGTGCCAGCAGCCAAGAGGAGTTTCTAAGCGGGAACACTGAAGCTTTCTTT.

The V call is TRBV9, the J call TRBJ2-7, with 7 nucleotides matching TRBD1. After removal of 0 bases from V and 3 bases from J, the junction contained 6 bases not matched to a gene. This CDR3 region has 15 residues. CDR1 is SGDLS, CDR2 YYNGEE, per germline. Here the CDR3 DNA reads TGTGCCAGCAGCGTAGGCGCAGGGGGTTTCTACGAGCAGTACTTC. This translates into CASSVGAGGFYEQYF.

The J gene is TRBJ2-7, the V gene TRBV28; D remains unclear. Germline V gene sequence: CDR1 MDHEN, CDR2 SYDVKM. V dropped 2 bases and J dropped 4 bases, with 12 bases sitting between them. The CDR3 consists of 14 residues. The CDR3 DNA reads as TGTGCCAGCAGTTTACACTCCCAGGATTACGAGCAGTACTTC. This gives the protein CASSLHSQDYEQYF. Filled out from reference TRBV28 and TRBJ2-7, the complete variable domain reads DVKVTQSSRYLVKRTGEKVFLECVQDMDHENMFWYRQDPGLGLRLIYFSYDVKMKEKGDIPEGYSVSREKKERFSLILESASTNQTSMYLCASSLHSQDYEQYFGPGTRLTVT.

The chain couples TRBV9 to TRBJ2-1, with 11 bases identical to TRBD2. V was pared by 5 bases and J by 9 bases, with 1 base of the junction left unmatched. The CDR3 sequence is 12 residues long. Per the germline V gene, CDR1 is SGDLS and CDR2 is YYNGEE. For the CDR3, the DNA is TGTGCCAGCAGGGGGACTAGCGGTGAGCAGTTCTTC. Translation: CASRGTSGEQFF.

J is TRBJ2-1 and V is TRBV19; D is unclear. V gave up 6 bases and J gave up 8 bases, with 11 bases separating them. The CDR3 consists of 12 residues. Per germline, CDR1 LNHDA and CDR2 SQIVND (reference sequence). CDR3 DNA: TGTGCCAGTAGACAACCTCCCCATGAGCAGTTCTTC. It encodes CASRQPPHEQFF.

V is TRBV28 and J is TRBJ1-2; the D gene is possibly TRBD1 (6 bases). CDR1 MDHEN and CDR2 SYDVKM come from the germline V gene. V dropped 6 bases and J dropped 4 bases, with 15 bases sitting between them. The CDR3 has 14 residues. The DNA of the CDR3 is TGTGCCAGCAGCCCTCGGGGGGCGCGCTATGGCTACACCTTC. It yields the protein CASSPRGARYGYTF.

This clone was seen once. The V and J genes are TRBV6-5 and TRBJ2-1, with D unresolved. This CDR3 contains 13 residues. The V end lost 6 bases, the J end lost 4 bases, and 10 bases lay between the germline ends. Germline assignment: CDR1 MNHEY and CDR2 SVGAGI. CDR3 nucleotides: TGTGCCAGCAGGGGTCCGGGTTACAATGAGCAGTTCTTC. It is translated as CASRGPGYNEQFF.

The chain carries TRBV7-8 and TRBJ1-6; weak D call: TRBD1 (5 bases). From germline, CDR1 is SGHVS and CDR2 FQNEAQ. CDR3 length equals 18 residues. The ends were cut back, 1 base at V and 2 bases at J, with 15 bases in the middle. The CDR3 region has the DNA TGTGCCAGCAGCTTAGGACAGAGAGGCTTCACCTATAATTCACCCCTCCACTTT. It specifies CASSLGQRGFTYNSPLHF.

V usage is TRBV5-6 and J usage is TRBJ2-7; 10 positions agree with TRBD1. Germline CDR1 is SGHDT and CDR2 is YYEEEE. The CDR3 consists of 15 residues. The ends lost 4 bases at V and 5 bases at J; junction bases unmatched: 9. CDR3 sequence reads: CASSAYRDRGDEQYF. CDR3 nucleotide sequence: TGTGCCAGCAGCGCCTACCGGGACAGGGGCGACGAGCAGTACTTC.